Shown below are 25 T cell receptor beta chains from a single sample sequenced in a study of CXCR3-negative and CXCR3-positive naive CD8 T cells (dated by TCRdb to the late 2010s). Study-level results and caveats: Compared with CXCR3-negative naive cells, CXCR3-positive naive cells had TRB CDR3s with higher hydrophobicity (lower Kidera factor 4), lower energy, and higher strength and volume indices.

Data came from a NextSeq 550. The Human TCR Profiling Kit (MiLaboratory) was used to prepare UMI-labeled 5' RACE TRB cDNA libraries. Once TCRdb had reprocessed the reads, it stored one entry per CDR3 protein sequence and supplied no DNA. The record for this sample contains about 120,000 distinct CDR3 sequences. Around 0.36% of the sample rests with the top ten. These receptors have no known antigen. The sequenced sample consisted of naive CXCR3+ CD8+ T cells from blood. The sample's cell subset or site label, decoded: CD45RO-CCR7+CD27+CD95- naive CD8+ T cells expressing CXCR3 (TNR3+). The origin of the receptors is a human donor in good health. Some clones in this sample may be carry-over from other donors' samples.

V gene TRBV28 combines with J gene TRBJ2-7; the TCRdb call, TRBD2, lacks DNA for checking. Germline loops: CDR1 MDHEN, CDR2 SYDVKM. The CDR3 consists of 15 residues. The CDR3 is CASSWRGVVSYEQYF.

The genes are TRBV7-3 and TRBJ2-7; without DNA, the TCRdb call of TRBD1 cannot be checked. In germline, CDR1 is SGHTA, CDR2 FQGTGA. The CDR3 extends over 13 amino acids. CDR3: CASSQAGGDEQYF. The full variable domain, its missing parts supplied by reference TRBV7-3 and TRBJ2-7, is GAGVSQTPSNKVTEKGKYVELRCDPISGHTALYWYRQSLGQGPEFLIYFQGTGAADDSGLPNDRFFAVRPEGSVSTLKIQRTERGDSAVYLCASSQAGGDEQYFGPGTRLTVT.

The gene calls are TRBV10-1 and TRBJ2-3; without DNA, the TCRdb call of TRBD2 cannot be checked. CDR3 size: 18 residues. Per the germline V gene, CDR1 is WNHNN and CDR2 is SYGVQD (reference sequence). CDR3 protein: CASSGGLAGEPSPDTQYF.

The chain's CDR3 is CASSLEGLAGVPEQYF. The V gene is TRBV7-6, the J gene TRBJ2-7; absent DNA, TCRdb's TRBD2 call cannot be checked. Germline V gene sequence: CDR1 SGHVS, CDR2 FNYEAQ. The CDR3 length is 16 residues.

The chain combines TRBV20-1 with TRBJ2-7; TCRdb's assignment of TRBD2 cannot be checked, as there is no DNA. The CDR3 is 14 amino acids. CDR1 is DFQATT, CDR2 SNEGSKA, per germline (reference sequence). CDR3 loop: CSATGTSGFHEQYF.

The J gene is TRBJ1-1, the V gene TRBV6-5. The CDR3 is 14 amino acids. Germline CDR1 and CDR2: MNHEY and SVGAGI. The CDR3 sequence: CASSYSGRSTEAFF.

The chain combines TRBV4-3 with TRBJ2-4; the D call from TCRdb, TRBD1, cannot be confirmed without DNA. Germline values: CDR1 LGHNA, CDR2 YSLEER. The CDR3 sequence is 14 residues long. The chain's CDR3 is CASSQGAQGDIQYF.

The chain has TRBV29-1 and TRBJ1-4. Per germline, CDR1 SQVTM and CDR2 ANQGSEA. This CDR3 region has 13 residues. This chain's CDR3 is CSVGWGGYEKLFF.

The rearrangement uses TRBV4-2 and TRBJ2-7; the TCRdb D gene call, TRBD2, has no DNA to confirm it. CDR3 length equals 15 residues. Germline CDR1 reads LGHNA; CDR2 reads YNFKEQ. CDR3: CASSPGEGGSYEQYF.

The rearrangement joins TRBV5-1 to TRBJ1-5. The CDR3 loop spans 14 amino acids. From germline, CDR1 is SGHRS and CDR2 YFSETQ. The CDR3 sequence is CASSPDWGKQPQHF.

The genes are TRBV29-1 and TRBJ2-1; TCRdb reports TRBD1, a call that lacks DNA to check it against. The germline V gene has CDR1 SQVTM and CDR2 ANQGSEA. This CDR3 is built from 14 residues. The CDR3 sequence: CSVPRGGLYNEQFF.

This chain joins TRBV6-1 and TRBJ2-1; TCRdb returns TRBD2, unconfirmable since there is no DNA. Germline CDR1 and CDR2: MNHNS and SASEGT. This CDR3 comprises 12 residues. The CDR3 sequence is CASSDRLAQQFF.

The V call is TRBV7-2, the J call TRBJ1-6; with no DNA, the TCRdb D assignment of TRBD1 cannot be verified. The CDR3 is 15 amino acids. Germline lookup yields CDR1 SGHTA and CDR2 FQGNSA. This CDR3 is CASSPEGQGYSPLHF.

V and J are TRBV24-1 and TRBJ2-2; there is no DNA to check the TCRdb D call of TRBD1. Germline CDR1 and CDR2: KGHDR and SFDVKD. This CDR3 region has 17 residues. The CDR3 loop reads CATSTGTHDINTGELFF.

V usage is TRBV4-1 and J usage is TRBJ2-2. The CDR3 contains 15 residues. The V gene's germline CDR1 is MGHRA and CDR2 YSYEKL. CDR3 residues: CASSQGVSYTGELFF.

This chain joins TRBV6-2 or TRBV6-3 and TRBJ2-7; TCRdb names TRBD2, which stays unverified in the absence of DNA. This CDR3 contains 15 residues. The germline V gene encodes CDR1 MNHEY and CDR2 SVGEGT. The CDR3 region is CASSRGAWGEAEQYF.

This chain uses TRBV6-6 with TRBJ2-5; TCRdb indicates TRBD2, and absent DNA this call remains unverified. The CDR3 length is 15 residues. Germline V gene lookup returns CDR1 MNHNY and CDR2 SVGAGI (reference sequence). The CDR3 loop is CASSSTRDLGETQYF.

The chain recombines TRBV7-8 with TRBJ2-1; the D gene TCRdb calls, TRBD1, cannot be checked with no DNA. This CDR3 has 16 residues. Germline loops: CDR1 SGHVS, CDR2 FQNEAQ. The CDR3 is CASRSSVGGSHNEQFF.

The CDR3: CATSRAGNTGELFF. V is TRBV15 and J is TRBJ2-2. Germline assignment: CDR1 LNHNV and CDR2 YYDKDF (reference sequence). This CDR3 spans 14 amino acids.

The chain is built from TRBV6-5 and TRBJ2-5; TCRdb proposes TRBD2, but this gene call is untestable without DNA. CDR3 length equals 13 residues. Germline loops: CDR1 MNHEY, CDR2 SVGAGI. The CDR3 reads CAAGLPTQETQYF.

The CDR3: CASAPGLAGGIQETQYF. The chain couples TRBV12-3 or TRBV12-4 to TRBJ2-5; TCRdb's D gene call, TRBD2, goes unchecked for lack of DNA. CDR3 length: 17 amino acids.

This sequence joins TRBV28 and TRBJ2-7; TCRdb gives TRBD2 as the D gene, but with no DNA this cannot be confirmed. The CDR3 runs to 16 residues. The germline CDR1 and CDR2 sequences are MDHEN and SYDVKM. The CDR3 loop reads CASSSPVISSPAGQYF.

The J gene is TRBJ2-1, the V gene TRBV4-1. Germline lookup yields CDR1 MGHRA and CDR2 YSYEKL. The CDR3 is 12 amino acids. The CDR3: CASSPDGGEQFF.

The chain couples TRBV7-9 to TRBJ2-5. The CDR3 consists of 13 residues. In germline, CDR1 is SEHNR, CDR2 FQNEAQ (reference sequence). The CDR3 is CASSATRTETQYF.

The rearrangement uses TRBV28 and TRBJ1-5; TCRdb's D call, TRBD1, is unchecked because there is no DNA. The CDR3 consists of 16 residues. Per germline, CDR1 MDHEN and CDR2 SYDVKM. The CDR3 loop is CASIGTPTSSNQPQHF. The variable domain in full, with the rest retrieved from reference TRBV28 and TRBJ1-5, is DVKVTQSSRYLVKRTGEKVFLECVQDMDHENMFWYRQDPGLGLRLIYFSYDVKMKEKGDIPEGYSVSREKKERFSLILESASTNQTSMYLCASIGTPTSSNQPQHFGDGTRLSIL.